These 15 T cell receptor beta chains were all obtained from the same sample, sequenced in a study of T cells in pancreatic ductal adenocarcinoma. Measured with immunoSEQ multiplex PCR; TCRdb has only the in-frame clones, and not every one. The sample includes about 100,000 clones, roughly 96% of them seen just once. The selected patients with pancreatic ductal adenocarcinoma had surgery but no neoadjuvant therapy. Sequenced: PBMCs. The receptors derive from a human donor with pancreatic ductal adenocarcinoma.

The chain links TRBV28 to TRBJ2-3, with D hard to call. CDR1 is MDHEN, CDR2 SYDVKM, per germline. The CDR3 has 14 amino acids. Trimming pared 6 bases from V and 0 bases from J, leaving 10 bases between. The CDR3 DNA follows: TGTGCCAGCAGCCAGACTTCTAGCACAGATACGCAGTATTTT. Protein: CASSQTSSTDTQYF.

The chain couples TRBV20-1 to TRBJ2-2, with D tentatively TRBD1 (5 bases). The CDR3 is 11 amino acids. Germline V gene data show CDR1 as DFQATT and CDR2 as SNEGSKA (reference sequence). V was pared by 5 bases and J by 10 bases, with 11 bases between. The CDR3 loop reads CSAYRSKELFF. The CDR3 DNA reads TGCAGTGCTTACAGGTCAAAGGAGCTGTTTTTT.

The chain joins TRBV11-2 to TRBJ2-5; D unresolved. V was pared by 5 bases and J by 5 bases, with 9 bases between. CDR1 SGHAT and CDR2 FQNNGV come from the germline V gene. The CDR3 is 12 residues long. The CDR3 DNA follows: TGTGCCAGCAGCCAATCCGGGGAGACCCAGTACTTC. Translation gives CASSQSGETQYF.

This rearrangement joins TRBV27 to TRBJ2-7; 9 bases are shared with TRBD1. V was pared by 6 bases and J by 0 bases, with 12 bases of the junction left unmatched. The CDR3 sequence is 17 residues long. Germline V gives CDR1 MNHEY, CDR2 SMNVEV (reference sequence). The CDR3: CASRTNRGRFDSYEQYF. The DNA of the CDR3 is TGTGCCAGCAGAACCAACAGGGGGCGTTTCGACTCCTACGAGCAGTACTTC.

The rearrangement joins TRBV12-5 to TRBJ2-7, with unresolved D. The CDR3 covers 15 residues. V lost 2 bases and J lost 1, with 12 bases in between. The germline V gene encodes CDR1 LGHNT and CDR2 FRNRAP. The CDR3 DNA reads as TGTGCTAGTGGTTTGCTCCGAGAAAATTCCTACGAGCAGTACTTC. This encodes CASGLLRENSYEQYF. Full variable domain (missing parts from reference TRBV12-5 and TRBJ2-7): DARVTQTPRHKVTEMGQEVTMRCQPILGHNTVFWYRQTMMQGLELLAYFRNRAPLDDSGMPKDRFSAEMPDATLATLKIQPSEPRDSAVYFCASGLLRENSYEQYFGPGTRLTVT.

This clone was counted a single time. V gene TRBV19 combines with J gene TRBJ2-7, with 11 bases fitting TRBD2. The CDR3 extends over 17 amino acids. V shed 5 bases, J shed 5 bases, and the junction held 14 bases outside the gene matches. CDR1 is LNHDA, CDR2 SQIVND, per germline (reference sequence). CDR3 nucleotide sequence: TGTGCCAGTAGTTCCGATCTTCAACTAGCGGGAGACCACGAGCAGTACTTC. It translates to CASSSDLQLAGDHEQYF.

The genes are TRBV28 and TRBJ2-7; D gene ambiguous. V lost 3 bases, J lost 7 bases, and 7 bases lay in between. The CDR3 has 11 amino acids. CDR1 is MDHEN, CDR2 SYDVKM, per germline. The CDR3 DNA reads as TGTGCCAGCAGTTTGGTCGGGGAGCAGTACTTC. This encodes CASSLVGEQYF. Supplemented by reference TRBV28 and TRBJ2-7, the full variable domain reads DVKVTQSSRYLVKRTGEKVFLECVQDMDHENMFWYRQDPGLGLRLIYFSYDVKMKEKGDIPEGYSVSREKKERFSLILESASTNQTSMYLCASSLVGEQYFGPGTRLTVT.

This sequence joins TRBV9 and TRBJ2-1; 14 nucleotides line up with TRBD2. This CDR3 comprises 18 residues. Germline V gives CDR1 SGDLS, CDR2 YYNGEE. V gave up 0 bases and J gave up 0 bases; unmatched junction bases: 2. The CDR3 DNA sequence: TGTGCCAGCAGCGTAGGACTAGCGGGAGGGTCCTCCTACAATGAGCAGTTCTTC. This sequence encodes CASSVGLAGGSSYNEQFF.

The gene calls are TRBV11-2 and TRBJ1-1, with D maybe TRBD1 (5 bases). From germline, CDR1 is SGHAT and CDR2 FQNNGV. V shed 8 bases and J shed 1 base, with 17 bases lying between them. The CDR3 contains 15 residues. The CDR3 coding sequence is TGTGCCAGCCGCCTCCTTCGGGGGAGGAACACTGAAGCTTTCTTT. It specifies CASRLLRGRNTEAFF.

This chain connects TRBV18 to TRBJ2-5; TRBD2 agrees at 9 bases. CDR3 length: 17 amino acids. V lost 3 bases and J lost 5; bases outside the gene matches: 13. Looked up from germline, CDR1 is KGHSH and CDR2 is LQKENI. CDR3 DNA sequence: TGTGCCAGCTCACCCCCCGGTGATAGCGGGAGTTGGGAGACCCAGTACTTC. This codes for CASSPPGDSGSWETQYF. Together with reference TRBV18 and TRBJ2-5, the CDR3 gives the full variable domain: NAGVMQNPRHLVRRRGQEARLRCSPMKGHSHVYWYRQLPEEGLKFMVYLQKENIIDESGMPKERFSAEFPKEGPSILRIQQVVRGDSAAYFCASSPPGDSGSWETQYFGPGTRLLVL.

This clone was found once. The V and J genes are TRBV19 and TRBJ2-6; the match to TRBD1 covers 7 bases. The germline V gene encodes CDR1 LNHDA and CDR2 SQIVND (reference sequence). This CDR3 has 15 residues. Trimming at V came to 2 bases and at J to 2 bases, leaving 0 bases not matched to a gene. In nucleotides, the CDR3 is TGTGCCAGTAGTATACAGGGGGCTGGGGCCAACGTCCTGACTTTC. It encodes CASSIQGAGANVLTF.

The chain combines TRBV5-1 with TRBJ2-3; perhaps TRBD2 as D (6 bases). The CDR3 totals 14 residues. CDR1 is SGHRS and CDR2 is YFSETQ in the germline V gene. The V and J ends lost 6 bases and 0 bases respectively, with 11 bases between them. The CDR3 bases are TGCGCCAGCAAGGCCGGAGGGAGCACAGATACGCAGTATTTT. This gives the protein CASKAGGSTDTQYF. Full variable domain (remainder filled in from reference TRBV5-1 and TRBJ2-3): KAGVTQTPRYLIKTRGQQVTLSCSPISGHRSVSWYQQTPGQGLQFLFEYFSETQRNKGNFPGRFSGRQFSNSRSEMNVSTLELGDSALYLCASKAGGSTDTQYFGPGTRLTVL.

V gene TRBV11-2 combines with J gene TRBJ2-2; 7 bases are shared with TRBD2. The length of the CDR3 is 18 residues. The V segment lost 7 bases and the J segment 2 bases; nucleotides outside the gene matches: 16. Germline V lookup: CDR1 SGHAT, CDR2 FQNNGV. The CDR3 nucleotides are TGTGCCAGCACCTCTCTAGAGCCTATAGCGGGTAACACCGGGGAGCTGTTTTTT. Encoded protein: CASTSLEPIAGNTGELFF.

The chain joins TRBV7-2 to TRBJ2-5; 11 positions agree with TRBD2. Germline values: CDR1 SGHTA, CDR2 FQGNSA. CDR3 length: 16 residues. V trimming: 3 bases; J trimming: 5 bases; junction bases outside the gene matches: 8. The CDR3 loop reads CASSLGLAGGRETQYF. DNA of the CDR3: TGTGCCAGCAGCTTGGGGCTAGCGGGAGGTAGGGAGACCCAGTACTTC.

This chain uses TRBV4-3 with TRBJ2-6; tentative D call: TRBD1 (6 bases). The V and J ends lost 1 base and 3 bases respectively, with 7 bases between them. CDR1 LGHNA and CDR2 YSLEER come from the germline V gene. This CDR3 contains 15 residues. The CDR3: CASSQGGHGANVLTF. The CDR3 nucleotides read TGCGCCAGCAGCCAAGGGGGGCATGGGGCCAACGTCCTGACTTTC.